This T cell receptor (beta chain) was identified in a study of T cell responses to AZD1222 COVID-19 vaccine. Study conclusions and caveats: Baseline antibody screening turned up just a handful of seropositive AZD1222 recipients. There were vaccine-associated CD4 TCRs across spike, dominant at 160-218 and 743-854. Two doses of AZD1222 preceded a rise in Spike-specific TCR breadth and depth. The reported proportion of spike-specific TCRs targeting unmutated variant regions was nearly half.

This clone was detected only a few times. Antigen unknown. Here immunoSEQ multiplex PCR was the method, and the copy in TCRdb shows in-frame clones only, minus some. The repertoire has 65,000 to 75,000 clones, about 88% of them found once; the top ten carry 4.8%. The CDR3 covers 14 residues. V gave up 5 bases and J gave up 7 bases, with 15 bases separating them. Germline assignment: CDR1 SGHAT and CDR2 FQNNGV. Sequencing was performed on peripheral blood, taken 28 days after the second dose of the MenACWY control vaccine. The chain uses TRBV11-2 and TRBJ2-4; tentatively, D is TRBD2 (6 bases). This TCR was recovered from an adult who received the MenACWY meningococcal vaccine as a control. CDR3 sequence: CASSPFLAGNIQYF. The CDR3 DNA reads as TGTGCCAGCAGCCCCTTCCTCGCGGGGAACATTCAGTACTTC.